The 6 T cell receptor beta chains below all came from one sample that was sequenced in a study of T-cell memory formation after mild COVID-19. TCRdb re-called the 5' RACE reads with MiXCR, one entry per CDR3 protein. The sample includes 30,000 to 35,000 distinct CDR3 sequences, roughly 20% seen only once; the top ten take 1.5% to 1.7%. The sequenced sample was PBMCs or a T cell subset sorted from them (not recorded which). The receptors were gathered from an adult who had mild COVID-19 (a few samples of this study predate the infection). Cell type and time point are not known.

This clonotype has ten or more counts. The V gene is TRBV7-2, the J gene TRBJ1-5, with a tentative D call TRBD1 (6 bases). V lost 7 bases, J lost 7 bases, and 14 bases lay in between. CDR1 SGHTA and CDR2 FQGNSA come from the germline V gene. CDR3 length: 13 residues. CDR3 residues: CASTEGGTQPQHF. CDR3 sequence (DNA): TGTGCCAGCACGGAGGGGGGGACACAGCCCCAGCATTTT.

The chain uses TRBV27 and TRBJ1-2, with a weak D call TRBD1 (5 bases). This CDR3 contains 16 residues. Trimming pared 5 bases from V and 4 bases from J, leaving 20 bases between. Germline loops: CDR1 MNHEY, CDR2 SMNVEV (reference sequence). The CDR3, as DNA: TGTGCCAGCAGTACCCAGGACCCGTCGGGGGGCTATGGCTACACCTTC. This gives the protein CASSTQDPSGGYGYTF.

This clonotype was picked up many times. The CDR3 is CASSLASGGGETQYF. CDR3 nucleotide sequence: TGTGCCAGCAGCTTAGCGTCCGGGGGCGGAGAGACCCAGTACTTC. The rearrangement joins TRBV7-8 to TRBJ2-5; D is perhaps TRBD1 or TRBD2 (6 bases each). This CDR3 has 15 residues. V was shortened by 0 bases and J by 4 bases, with 12 bases between the two germline ends. Looked up from germline, CDR1 is SGHVS and CDR2 is FQNEAQ.

This sequence joins TRBV24-1 and TRBJ2-1, with D unresolved. V lost 3 bases and J 5 bases, leaving 7 bases between the germline ends. CDR1 is KGHDR and CDR2 is SFDVKD in the germline V gene. This CDR3 contains 13 residues. DNA of the CDR3: TGTGCCACCAGTGATGGGCCGAACAATGAGCAGTTCTTC. It encodes CATSDGPNNEQFF.

V and J are TRBV30 and TRBJ2-3, with TRBD1 as a possible D gene (5 bases). CDR1 is GTSNPN, CDR2 SVGIG, per germline (reference sequence). The CDR3 is 14 residues long. The V and J ends lost 2 bases and 6 bases respectively, with 15 bases between them. CDR3 residues: CAWSKGALGDTQYF. The CDR3 coding sequence is TGTGCCTGGAGTAAAGGGGCCCTCGGGGATACGCAGTATTTT.

This clonotype was seen at least ten times. J is TRBJ2-3 and V is TRBV4-1, with a possible D match to TRBD1 (5 bases). The CDR3 covers 19 residues. Per the germline V gene, CDR1 is MGHRA and CDR2 is YSYEKL. Trimming removed 2 bases from V and 1 base from J, with 22 bases in between. The DNA for the CDR3 is TGCGCCAGCAGCCAATCTTGGGCCCCAGGGTGGGAAGGCACAGATACGCAGTATTTT. Protein sequence: CASSQSWAPGWEGTDTQYF.